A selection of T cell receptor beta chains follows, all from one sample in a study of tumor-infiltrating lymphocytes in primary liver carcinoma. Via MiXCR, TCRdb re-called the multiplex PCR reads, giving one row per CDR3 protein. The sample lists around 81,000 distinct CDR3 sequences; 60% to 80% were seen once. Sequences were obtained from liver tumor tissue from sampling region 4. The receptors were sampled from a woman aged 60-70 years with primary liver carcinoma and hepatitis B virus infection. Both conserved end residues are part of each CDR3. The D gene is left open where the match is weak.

CDR3 protein: CASSPYLAGGSHEQYF
D gene: TRBD2
V gene: TRBV6-1

CDR3 protein: CASIKASGRSYEQYF
D gene: TRBD2
V gene: TRBV6-2/TRBV6-3

CDR3 protein: CAISETGGAGNSPLHF
D gene: TRBD1
V gene: TRBV10-3

CDR3 protein: CASSKVWGQGATSSGANVLTF
D gene: TRBD1
V gene: TRBV7-9

CDR3 protein: CSASDRAKCLITSKQPQHF
D gene: TRBD1
V gene: TRBV20-1

CDR3 protein: CVSSLVAGGREQFF
D gene: TRBD2
V gene: TRBV6-1

CDR3 protein: CARSETTGGGYGHTF
D gene: TRBD1
V gene: TRBV6-1

CDR3 protein: CAITRGTAKNTEAFF
D gene: TRBD1
V gene: TRBV10-3

CDR3 protein: CANSLMGVGEAFF
D gene: -
V gene: TRBV7-9

CDR3 protein: CVSSRRQPDNEKLLF
D gene: -
V gene: TRBV6-5

CDR3 protein: CASSSRPDRGAYSGDTIYF
D gene: -
V gene: TRBV11-2

CDR3 protein: CARELEGVPKNIQYF
D gene: -
V gene: TRBV6-9

CDR3 protein: CASSPRPVKQGAGQPQHF
D gene: TRBD1
V gene: TRBV6-5